This TCR beta chain was observed in a study of regulatory T cells in long-lasting Graves disease (dated by TCRdb to about 2021). For the wider study: Persistent Graves' disease was defined as persistently positive TSH receptor autoantibodies together with antithyroid drug treatment for over 5 years. Peripheral blood TCR sequencing and RNA sequencing compared persistent Graves' disease patients with newly diagnosed Graves' disease patients. The study was conducted in China and was registered as a clinical trial. A total of approximately 35 samples underwent TCR sequencing: some 13 from persistent and 20 from newly diagnosed Graves' disease patients. Antithyroid drugs had been taken for approximately 10 years on average by persistent Graves' disease patients in the clinical cohort.

Libraries were made using multiplex PCR. The sample was run on an Illumina HiSeq 4000. CDR3 regions were amplified by Arm-PCR with iRepertoire HTBI primers to construct TCR beta libraries. PCR products were gel purified before sequencing. As for the original processing: Across samples, around 58 TRBV and 13 to 15 TRBJ segments were identified and used for gene usage analysis of CDR3 amino acid clonotypes. COPE and FqMerger were used to merge filtered high-quality paired reads into contigs. BLAST was used to align contigs to the IMGT TRBV, TRBD and TRBJ reference genes, and CDR3 was defined following IMGT. Any clonotype with a frequency above 0.1% was counted as a highly expanded clone. Repertoire diversity was measured by Shannon entropy, and V-J evenness by the Gini coefficient. A clonotype found in more than one individual was treated as public. The public sequencing data were trimmed at Q25 with fastp and processed into clonotypes with MiXCR by TCRdb, which kept only in-frame beta chains. Rows merge per CDR3 protein into single entries with the most common DNA and genes. These V and J calls originate from TCRdb's pipeline instead of the authors' own analysis. Here the sample has about 430,000 distinct CDR3 sequences; 21% occur a single time. The ten biggest clones cover about 13% of the sample.

What the work shows at the level of the full study, not this receptor alone: Only peripheral blood was studied, because thyroid tissue, the primary lesion, was inaccessible. Sequencing and analysis were limited to the TCR beta chain. Compared with newly diagnosed patients, persistent Graves' disease patients had lower TCR Shannon entropy and fewer highly expanded clones, which suggests clonal expansion. Preferential use of TRBV28, TRBJ1-2 and TRBJ2-5 was observed in persistent disease, whereas TRBV20-1 and TRBJ2-1 were favored in newly diagnosed disease. More public clonotypes were shared among persistent patients (under 3,000) than among newly diagnosed patients (roughly 1,000). The authors noted that the small sample size was a limitation that may lower accuracy.

A note on this clonotype: No antigen is known for it. Nothing much larger sits one base from this clone, and base qualities are not available.

The junction shows trimming of 5 bases on V and 4 bases on J, plus 18 bases between the germline ends. Per the germline V gene (reference sequence), SEHNR is the CDR1 and FQNEAQ is the CDR2. From the cysteine through the phenylalanine, the CDR3 covers 15 amino acids. CDR3 DNA is the only sequence kept; it has 45 bases, read in frame from the first base. In the paper's terms, the time point label means: persistent/refractory GD, antithyroid drugs over 5 years with positive TRAb. RNA was extracted from PBMCs in TRIzol for both TCR sequencing and RNA sequencing. Graves' disease was diagnosed according to American Thyroid Association guidelines. Patients for the study were recruited at an endocrinology department in Xi'an, China. Each patient gave around 9 milliliters of peripheral blood, collected in an EDTA anticoagulant tube. Ficoll Paque Plus density gradient separation was used to isolate PBMCs, and no further T cell sorting was performed. RNA quality was checked with an Agilent 2100 Bioanalyzer and agarose gel, and concentration with a NanoDrop 2000.

Recombination connected TRBV7-9 to TRBJ2-7; a weak D assignment points to TRBD2 (7 bases agree). The input for sequencing was peripheral blood mononuclear cells (PBMCs), taken when the disease was refractory, from a patient treated with antithyroid drugs. The clonotype was recovered from a female donor with Graves disease. This receptor has the CDR3 CASSPAPGGPYEQYF. The DNA reads as follows: TGTGCCAGCAGCCCAGCGCCGGGGGGCCCTTACGAGCAGTACTTC.